The 16 T cell receptor beta chains presented below share a single source sample, sequenced in a study of Ad26.COV2.S vaccination and SARS-CoV-2 variants. The assay was immunoSEQ multiplex PCR, and TCRdb's table has in-frame clones only and misses some. The sample consists of 350,000 to 450,000 clones, 85% of them appearing once. Treatment of the sample: roughly 18 received Ad26.COV2.S at low or high dose, single or two shots; 5 received placebo; per-sample allocation not given. After the first vaccine or placebo injection, samples were drawn on day 63. The specimen comprised peripheral blood, sampled in a trial of Ad26.COV2.S vaccine versus placebo. The receptor set was obtained from a person aged 18-65 years who received the Ad26.COV2.S COVID-19 vaccine or a placebo.

The V and J genes are TRBV9 and TRBJ1-1; D gene ambiguous. With 2 bases removed from V and 4 bases from J, the gap between germline ends came to 15 bases. There are 15 residues in the CDR3. CDR1 is SGDLS, CDR2 YYNGEE, per germline. CDR3 coding DNA: TGTGCCAGCAGCGTTCCGGATTTTGGTGGCACTGAAGCTTTCTTT. Protein product: CASSVPDFGGTEAFF.

V and J are TRBV7-9 and TRBJ2-7, with TRBD2 identical over 8 bases. CDR1 and CDR2 (germline): SEHNR, FQNEAQ (reference sequence). The ends lost 10 bases at V and 3 bases at J; junction bases unmatched: 14. This CDR3 comprises 15 residues. The CDR3 sequence: CATHGRSGSNYEQYF. The CDR3 DNA follows: TGTGCCACTCACGGGAGGAGCGGGAGTAACTACGAGCAGTACTTC. Drawing the rest from reference TRBV7-9 and TRBJ2-7, the complete variable domain is DTGVSQNPRHKITKRGQNVTFRCDPISEHNRLYWYRQTLGQGPEFLTYFQNEAQLEKSRLLSDRFSAERPKGSFSTLEIQRTEQGDSAMYLCATHGRSGSNYEQYFGPGTRLTVT.

The gene calls are TRBV2 and TRBJ2-6; no firm D call. The germline V gene encodes CDR1 SNHLY and CDR2 FYNNEI. The CDR3 length is 14 residues. The ends were cut back, 4 bases at V and 0 bases at J, with 4 bases in the middle. The CDR3 DNA reads as TGTGCCAGCAGTGGGGACTCTGGGGCCAACGTCCTGACTTTC. As protein: CASSGDSGANVLTF.

The chain joins TRBV6-5 to TRBJ2-2; TRBD1 might be the D (6 bases). V was shortened by 6 bases and J by 7 bases, with 15 bases between the two germline ends. CDR1 and CDR2 (germline): MNHEY, SVGAGI. This CDR3 contains 14 residues. The CDR3 region is CASSRQAYGGELFF. The CDR3 coding sequence is TGTGCCAGCAGCCGACAGGCTTACGGCGGGGAGCTGTTTTTT.

This chain uses TRBV6-5 with TRBJ1-1, with a possible D match to TRBD1 (6 bases). Germline V gene lookup returns CDR1 MNHEY and CDR2 SVGAGI. This CDR3 is built from 13 residues. Trimming shortened V by 4 bases and J by 7 bases, and 13 bases separated the two germline ends. The CDR3 sequence: CASSSPGQNEAFF. The CDR3 region has the DNA TGTGCCAGCAGTTCGCCCGGACAGAATGAAGCTTTCTTT.

This chain uses TRBV4-1 with TRBJ2-2; D may be TRBD2 (6 bases). The CDR3 sequence is 17 residues long. Germline CDR1 and CDR2: MGHRA and YSYEKL. The V gene lost 4 bases and the J gene lost 5 bases, with 20 bases spanning the gap. The CDR3 DNA is TGCGCCAGCAGCCTCAAAGTGGGGCTAGCGCCTACCGGGGAGCTGTTTTTT. It is translated as CASSLKVGLAPTGELFF.

The gene calls are TRBV10-3 and TRBJ2-3, with D unresolved. V gave up 7 bases and J gave up 2 bases, with 16 bases separating them. This CDR3 is built from 15 residues. In germline, CDR1 is ENHRY, CDR2 SYGVKD. The CDR3 reads CAITRGSSPTDTQYF. The CDR3 region has the DNA TGTGCCATCACTAGAGGAAGCAGCCCCACAGATACGCAGTATTTT.

The chain is built from TRBV3-1 (or the pseudogene TRBV3-2) and TRBJ2-1, with TRBD2 identical over 8 bases. The V gene's germline CDR1 is LGHDT and CDR2 YNNKEL (reference sequence). V lost 0 bases to trimming and J lost 7 bases; unmatched junction nucleotides: 14. CDR3 size: 18 residues. The CDR3 DNA reads as TGTGCCAGCAGCCAAGATCTCAATCGGGGGGGAAGGGTGAATGAGCAGTTCTTC. It specifies CASSQDLNRGGRVNEQFF.

This sequence joins TRBV30 and TRBJ2-5, with D uncertain. Trimming cost V 2 bases and J 4 bases, with 5 bases left between them. CDR3 size: 11 residues. In germline, CDR1 is GTSNPN, CDR2 SVGIG (reference sequence). Here the CDR3 reads CAWSISETQYF. As DNA, the CDR3 is TGTGCCTGGAGTATCTCAGAGACCCAGTACTTC.

This chain joins TRBV4-1 and TRBJ1-3; weak D call: TRBD1 (6 bases). V was shortened by 3 bases and J by 4 bases, with 13 bases between the two germline ends. CDR1 is MGHRA and CDR2 is YSYEKL in the germline V gene. CDR3 length: 15 residues. The CDR3 nucleotides read TGCGCCAGCAGCCAGTACGGGACACCGGGAAACACCATATATTTT. Translation: CASSQYGTPGNTIYF.

V gene TRBV6-1 combines with J gene TRBJ2-6, with D unclear. This CDR3 region has 16 residues. Per germline, CDR1 MNHNS and CDR2 SASEGT. V gave up 2 bases and J gave up 1 base, with 9 bases separating them. CDR3 amino acids: CASSESLGSGANVLTF. In DNA, the CDR3 is TGTGCCAGCAGTGAATCGTTGGGATCTGGGGCCAACGTCCTGACTTTC.

This clone appeared once. The gene calls are TRBV10-2 and TRBJ2-2; no firm D call. The germline V gene encodes CDR1 WSHSY and CDR2 SAAADI. The germline V and J ends were trimmed by 4 bases and 6 bases, with 3 bases remaining between them. This CDR3 is 11 amino acids long. The CDR3 is CASSVAGELFF. The CDR3 nucleotides read TGCGCCAGCAGTGTAGCCGGGGAGCTGTTTTTT.

This chain joins TRBV2 and TRBJ1-1, with D uncertain. Germline V gene data show CDR1 as SNHLY and CDR2 as FYNNEI. The CDR3 contains 14 residues. Trimming took 4 bases from V and 3 from J, leaving 12 bases between them. This CDR3 reads CASSGATPDTEAFF. The CDR3 nucleotides read TGTGCCAGCAGTGGGGCAACCCCGGACACTGAAGCTTTCTTT.

V is TRBV25-1 and J is TRBJ2-1; D unclear. V was pared by 2 bases and J by 2 bases, with 13 bases between. This CDR3 has 16 amino acids. Germline-derived CDR1 and CDR2 are MGHDK and SYGVNS. The CDR3 loop reads CASSERWGRTYNEQFF. The CDR3, as DNA: TGTGCCAGCAGTGAACGCTGGGGTCGAACCTACAATGAGCAGTTCTTC. The complete variable domain, with remaining parts taken from reference TRBV25-1 and TRBJ2-1, reads EADIYQTPRYLVIGTGKKITLECSQTMGHDKMYWYQQDPGMELHLIHYSYGVNSTEKGDLSSESTVSRIRTEHFPLTLESARPSHTSQYLCASSERWGRTYNEQFFGPGTRLTVL.

The chain uses TRBV7-9 and TRBJ2-1; D could derive from TRBD1 or TRBD2 (5 bases each). This CDR3 is built from 14 residues. CDR1 and CDR2 (germline): SEHNR, FQNEAQ (reference sequence). V was clipped by 3 bases and J by 8 bases, with 14 bases between them. Here the CDR3 DNA reads TGTGCCAGCAGCTTGTGGGGACCACGGGATGAGCAGTTCTTC. Translation gives CASSLWGPRDEQFF.

The J gene is TRBJ2-3, the V gene TRBV7-6, with D possibly matching TRBD2 (6 bases). CDR3 length: 13 amino acids. Germline V gene sequence: CDR1 SGHVS, CDR2 FNYEAQ. V was shortened by 5 bases and J by 6 bases, with 12 bases between the two germline ends. CDR3 loop: CASSPTSPDTQYF. CDR3 coding DNA: TGTGCCAGCAGCCCCACTAGCCCCGATACGCAGTATTTT.